Shown below are 11 T cell receptor beta chains from a single sample sequenced in a study of T-cell memory formation after mild COVID-19. TCRdb redid the calling of the 5' RACE reads with MiXCR, one entry per CDR3 protein. The sample includes under 200,000 distinct CDR3 sequences, about 28% of them seen just once. What was sequenced was PBMCs or a T cell subset sorted from them (not recorded which). The source of these receptors is an adult woman who had mild COVID-19 (a few samples of this study predate the infection). Cell type and time point are not known.

The gene calls are TRBV3-1 and TRBJ2-7; the D gene is possibly TRBD2 (6 bases). Per the germline V gene, CDR1 is LGHDT and CDR2 is YNNKEL (reference sequence). This CDR3 is 13 amino acids long. V was clipped by 4 bases and J by 5 bases, with 12 bases between them. The CDR3 here is CASSLGTFDEQYF. In nucleotides, the CDR3 is TGTGCCAGCAGCCTCGGGACTTTTGACGAGCAGTACTTC.

The chain uses TRBV5-1 and TRBJ2-7, with D unclear. V lost 4 bases to trimming and J lost 2 bases, with 19 bases between them. This CDR3 is built from 16 residues. In germline, CDR1 is SGHRS, CDR2 YFSETQ. The CDR3 spells CASSPPPWALTYEQYF. In DNA, the CDR3 is TGCGCCAGCAGCCCCCCTCCATGGGCCCTAACCTACGAGCAGTACTTC.

This chain connects TRBV6-2 or TRBV6-3 to TRBJ2-1, with 9 bases identical to TRBD1. The CDR3 covers 13 residues. V was pared by 10 bases and J by 7 bases, with 8 bases of the junction left unmatched. Germline CDR1 and CDR2: MNHEY and SVGEGT. The CDR3 is CATLRDRANEQFF. DNA for the CDR3: TGTGCCACCCTCCGGGACAGGGCGAATGAGCAGTTCTTC.

The V and J genes are TRBV25-1 and TRBJ1-2, with a weak D call TRBD1 (5 bases). Trimming removed 0 bases from V and 6 bases from J, with 20 bases in between. The CDR3 runs 17 residues. Germline V gene data show CDR1 as MGHDK and CDR2 as SYGVNS. The CDR3 coding sequence is TGTGCCAGCAGTGAATATCTGAATAGTAGACGGGGCGATGGCTACACCTTC. It yields the protein CASSEYLNSRRGDGYTF.

This clonotype was detected a few times. The V call is TRBV11-2, the J call TRBJ2-2, with D possibly matching TRBD1 (6 bases). This CDR3 comprises 16 residues. V shed 1 base and J shed 1 base, with 10 bases lying between them. In germline, CDR1 is SGHAT, CDR2 FQNNGV. The CDR3 protein is CASSLAGGLNTGELFF. The CDR3 region has the DNA TGTGCCAGCAGCTTAGCTGGGGGCCTGAACACCGGGGAGCTGTTTTTT. Full variable domain (outside the CDR3, taken from reference TRBV11-2 and TRBJ2-2): EAGVAQSPRYKIIEKRQSVAFWCNPISGHATLYWYQQILGQGPKLLIQFQNNGVVDDSQLPKDRFSAERLKGVDSTLKIQPAKLEDSAVYLCASSLAGGLNTGELFFGEGSRLTVL.

This clonotype was seen a few times. The rearrangement links TRBV12-3 or TRBV12-4 to TRBJ2-7; D gene uncertain. The length of the CDR3 is 13 residues. The germline V and J ends were trimmed by 3 bases and 6 bases, with 12 bases remaining between them. The CDR3 DNA sequence: TGTGCCAGCAGTTTTGTCGGGCCCCGCGAGCAGTACTTC. Encoded protein: CASSFVGPREQYF.

This clonotype is categorized as medium-sized. The DNA of the CDR3 is TGCAGCGTTGCGGCGGCAGGGAACCTCTACGAGCAGTACTTC. It translates to CSVAAAGNLYEQYF. The chain has TRBV29-1 and TRBJ2-7; D perhaps matches TRBD1 (5 bases). The CDR3 is 14 residues long. Trimming cost V 4 bases and J 3 bases, with 16 bases left between them. Germline V gene lookup returns CDR1 SQVTM and CDR2 ANQGSEA.

V and J are TRBV27 and TRBJ2-7; 11 nucleotides line up with TRBD2. This CDR3 contains 15 residues. CDR1 MNHEY and CDR2 SMNVEV come from the germline V gene (reference sequence). Trimming at V came to 4 bases and at J to 0 bases, leaving 2 bases not matched to a gene. The CDR3 coding sequence is TGTGCCAGCAGTTGGGGGACTAGCGGCTCCTACGAGCAGTACTTC. This translates into CASSWGTSGSYEQYF.

V and J are TRBV5-1 and TRBJ2-3; D may be TRBD1 (6 bases). CDR1 is SGHRS and CDR2 is YFSETQ in the germline V gene. This CDR3 is built from 15 residues. V lost 0 bases to trimming and J lost 5 bases, with 13 bases between them. The CDR3 bases are TGCGCCAGCAGCTTGGACAGGGTCGAGGTAGATACGCAGTATTTT. As protein: CASSLDRVEVDTQYF. Based on the CDR3 plus reference TRBV5-1 and TRBJ2-3, the full variable domain is KAGVTQTPRYLIKTRGQQVTLSCSPISGHRSVSWYQQTPGQGLQFLFEYFSETQRNKGNFPGRFSGRQFSNSRSEMNVSTLELGDSALYLCASSLDRVEVDTQYFGPGTRLTVL.

This clonotype was observed many times. CDR3 in amino acids: CASSLAPPGQGFGGYTF. CDR3 nucleotide sequence: TGTGCCAGCAGCTTAGCCCCTCCGGGACAGGGATTCGGTGGCTACACCTTC. The V and J genes are TRBV7-2 and TRBJ1-2; 9 bases are shared with TRBD1. V gave up 0 bases and J gave up 7 bases; unmatched junction bases: 12. Germline V gene sequence: CDR1 SGHTA, CDR2 FQGNSA. The CDR3 is 17 amino acids.

This clonotype appeared a few times. The V and J genes are TRBV20-1 and TRBJ2-1; no definite D call. This CDR3 has 11 residues. The germline V and J ends were trimmed by 0 bases and 4 bases, with 1 base remaining between them. Germline lookup yields CDR1 DFQATT and CDR2 SNEGSKA (reference sequence). The CDR3 sequence: CSAREYNEQFF. For the CDR3, the DNA is TGCAGTGCTAGAGAGTACAATGAGCAGTTCTTC.